This T cell receptor (beta chain) was sequenced in a study of T cells expressing NK-cell markers. Across the study: One of the eight sequenced donors was seronegative, whereas the other seven were HCMV-seropositive. General study points: Each of 6 or 7 donors carried dominant NKG2C+ clonotypes accounting for roughly 1.0-7.5% of CD8+ T cells.

Reanalyzing the 5' RACE reads, TCRdb keeps one entry per CDR3 protein, without DNA. The sample table sets out 550,000 or so distinct CDR3 sequences. A remark on this clonotype: The target antigen is unknown.

Per the germline V gene, CDR1 is MNHEY and CDR2 is SVGEGT. The CDR3 runs to 13 residues. The chain carries TRBV6-2 or TRBV6-3 and TRBJ2-1; there is no DNA to check the TCRdb D call of TRBD2. Sequenced material: blood T cells: a sorted CD56 or NKG2C T cell subset, CD4+ or CD8+ T cells, or bulk PBMC T cells (not recorded which). The origin of this receptor is a man between 18 and 29 years old in good health. Here the CDR3 reads CASSNSRANEQFF.